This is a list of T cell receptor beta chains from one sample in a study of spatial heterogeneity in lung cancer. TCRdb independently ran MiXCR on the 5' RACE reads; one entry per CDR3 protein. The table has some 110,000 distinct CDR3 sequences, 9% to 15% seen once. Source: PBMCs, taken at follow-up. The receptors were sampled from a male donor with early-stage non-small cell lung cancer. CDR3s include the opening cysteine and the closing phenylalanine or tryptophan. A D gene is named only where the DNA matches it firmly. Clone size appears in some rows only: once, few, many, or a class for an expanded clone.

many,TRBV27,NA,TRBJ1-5,TGTGCCAGCAGTGAGGGCAGGGGTCAGCCCCAGCATTTT,CASSEGRGQPQHF
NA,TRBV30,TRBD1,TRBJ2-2,TGTGCCTGGAGTGTACTCAACCTCCGCCGGGACAGGCTCGGGCACCTGTTTTTT,CAWSVLNLRRDRLGHLFF
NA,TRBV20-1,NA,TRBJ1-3,TGCAGTGCTCCCTCCGGGGCCTTCTCGGGGCCCATATATTTT,CSAPSGAFSGPIYF
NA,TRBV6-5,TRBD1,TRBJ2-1,TGTGCCAGCAGTTTTGGACAGGGGCCGTATGAGCAGTTCTTC,CASSFGQGPYEQFF
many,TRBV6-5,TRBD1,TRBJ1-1,TGTGCCAGCAAACAGGGGTTCATGAACACTGAAGCTTTCTTT,CASKQGFMNTEAFF
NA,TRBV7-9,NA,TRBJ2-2,TGTGCCAGCATGGGGAACACCGGGGAGCTGTTTTTT,CASMGNTGELFF
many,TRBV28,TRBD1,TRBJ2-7,TGTGCCAGCAGTTCCCTGGGACAGGGCTACGAGCAGTACTTC,CASSSLGQGYEQYF
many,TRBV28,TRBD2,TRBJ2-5,TGTGCCAGCAGCTTGACTAGCGGGGGCCGGGTAGAGACCCAGTACTTC,CASSLTSGGRVETQYF
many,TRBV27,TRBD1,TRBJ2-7,TGTGCCAGCAGTTTTGGGACAGGGCGCGAGCAGTACTTC,CASSFGTGREQYF
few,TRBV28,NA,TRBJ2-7,TGTGCCAGCAACGACGGGATCGACGGGCAGTACTTC,CASNDGIDGQYF
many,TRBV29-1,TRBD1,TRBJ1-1,TGCAGCGTGACGTACTATGGGACAGGCCCGAACACTGAAGCTTTCTTT,CSVTYYGTGPNTEAFF
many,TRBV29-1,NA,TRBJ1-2,TGCAGCGTTAAGCCTGGCGGGTATGGCTACACCTTC,CSVKPGGYGYTF
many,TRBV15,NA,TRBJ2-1,TGTGCCACCAGCAGACCCCTCCGACGGGGGACTGAGCAGTTCTTC,CATSRPLRRGTEQFF
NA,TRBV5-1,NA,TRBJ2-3,TGCGCCAGCAACCTGGATAACACAGATACGCAGTATTTT,CASNLDNTDTQYF
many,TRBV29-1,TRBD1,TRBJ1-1,TGCAGCGTTGGTACGGACAGGTACACTGAAGCTTTCTTT,CSVGTDRYTEAFF
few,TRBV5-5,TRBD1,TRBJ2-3,TGTGCCAGCAGCTTGGAGGGACAGGGGGCAGATACGCAGTATTTT,CASSLEGQGADTQYF
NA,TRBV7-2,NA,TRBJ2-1,TGTGCCAGCACCAGGACAGAGGGGTCCAATGAGCAGTTCTTC,CASTRTEGSNEQFF
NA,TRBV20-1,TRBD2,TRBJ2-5,TGCAGTTTGCAGCGGGGGGGCCCGGAGGAGACCCAGTACTTC,CSLQRGGPEETQYF
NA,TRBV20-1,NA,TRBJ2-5,TGCAGTGCTAGAGTGGCAGAAGAGACCCAGTACTTC,CSARVAEETQYF
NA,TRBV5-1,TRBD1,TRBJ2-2,TGCGCCAGCAGCTTGCTGGGCCAGGGGGCAACCGGGGAGCTGTTTTTT,CASSLLGQGATGELFF
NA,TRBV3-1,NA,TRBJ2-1,TGTGCCAGCAGCCAAGAACGCCTACTCTACAATGAGCAGTTCTTC,CASSQERLLYNEQFF
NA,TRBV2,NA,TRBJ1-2,TGTGCCACTACCCCTCGTTTAGCTAACTATGGCTACACCTTC,CATTPRLANYGYTF
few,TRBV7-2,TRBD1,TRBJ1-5,TGTGCCAGCAGCCGGGAGCAGGGGGCGCTCGGTCAGCCCCAGCATTTT,CASSREQGALGQPQHF
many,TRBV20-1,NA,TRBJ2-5,TGCAGTGCTAGTCACCGACCCCCACGGGAGACCCAGTACTTC,CSASHRPPRETQYF
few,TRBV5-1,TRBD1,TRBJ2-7,TGCGCCAGCAGCTTAAGAGTGTTGGGACAGGGAAACGAGCAGTACTTC,CASSLRVLGQGNEQYF
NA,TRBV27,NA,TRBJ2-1,TGTGCCAGCAGTTTCACGGGATACAATGAGCAGTTCTTC,CASSFTGYNEQFF
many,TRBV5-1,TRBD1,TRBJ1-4,TGCGCCAGCAGTTCCGGGACAGGGCATGAAAAACTGTTTTTT,CASSSGTGHEKLFF
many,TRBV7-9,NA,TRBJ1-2,TGTGCCAGCAGCCCAAAATCCGGCAGCCTTTATGGCTACACCTTC,CASSPKSGSLYGYTF
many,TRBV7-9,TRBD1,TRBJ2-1,TGTGCCAGCAGCCGCCCCGGGACAGGTTGGTTCAATGAGCAGTTCTTC,CASSRPGTGWFNEQFF
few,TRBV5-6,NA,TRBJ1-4,TGTGCCAGCAGCAGCCAGCCGGGATACGCTAATGAAAAACTGTTTTTT,CASSSQPGYANEKLFF
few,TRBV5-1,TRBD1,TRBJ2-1,TGCGCCAGCAGAAATGGACAGGGGGCGCTTGAACGGGAGCAGTTCTTC,CASRNGQGALEREQFF
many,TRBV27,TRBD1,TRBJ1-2,TGTGCCAGCAGTCCGTCGACAGGGGCCTCTAATAACTATGGCTACACCTTC,CASSPSTGASNNYGYTF
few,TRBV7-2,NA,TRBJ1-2,TGTGCCAGCAGCTTAGGACAGGCGGGCGGCTACACCTTC,CASSLGQAGGYTF
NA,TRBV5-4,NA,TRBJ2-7,TGTGCCAGCAGCTTGAACTGGGGACCCTACGAGCAGTACTTC,CASSLNWGPYEQYF
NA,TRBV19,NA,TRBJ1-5,TGTGCCAGCAGGCGGGACACCACGAATCAGCCCCAGCATTTT,CASRRDTTNQPQHF
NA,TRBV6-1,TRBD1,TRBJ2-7,TGTGCCAGCAGGACAGGGACGGACTACGAGCAGTACTTC,CASRTGTDYEQYF
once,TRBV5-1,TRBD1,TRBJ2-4,TGCGCCAGCGGGCAGGGGGCTCAGGGAGCCAAAAACATTCAGTACTTC,CASGQGAQGAKNIQYF
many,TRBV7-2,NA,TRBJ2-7,TGTGCCAGCAGCCTCCATTACGAGCAGTACTTC,CASSLHYEQYF
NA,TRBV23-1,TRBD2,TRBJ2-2,TGCGCCAGCAGGAACCTAGGAGCGGGGGGCGCAACCGGGGAGCTGTTTTTT,CASRNLGAGGATGELFF
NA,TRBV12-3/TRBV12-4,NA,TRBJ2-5,TGTGCCAGCAGTTGGTTGGCCGAGGAGACCCAGTACTTC,CASSWLAEETQYF
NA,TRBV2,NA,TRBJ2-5,TGTGCCAGCAGTGCTTTGTCGAGGAGCCTTGCGGAGACCCAGTACTTC,CASSALSRSLAETQYF
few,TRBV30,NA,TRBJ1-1,TGTGCCTGGAGTGTCGGACAGCTCACTGAAGCTTTCTTT,CAWSVGQLTEAFF
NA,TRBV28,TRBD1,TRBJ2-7,TGTGCCAGCAGGTCTTTTCAGGGACAGGGGGCCGACGAGCAGTACTTC,CASRSFQGQGADEQYF
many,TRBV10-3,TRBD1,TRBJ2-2,TGTGCCAGCGGACAGGGCTACGACACCGGGGAGCTGTTTTTT,CASGQGYDTGELFF
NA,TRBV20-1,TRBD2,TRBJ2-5,TGCAGTGCGCAGGGACTAGCGACAGAGACCCAGTACTTC,CSAQGLATETQYF